These 21 T cell receptor beta chains were all obtained from the same sample, sequenced in a study of T-cell memory formation after mild COVID-19. One entry per CDR3 protein results from TCRdb running MiXCR on the 5' RACE reads. The repertoire holds 500,000 to 600,000 distinct CDR3 sequences, with more than 15% as singletons. Sequenced: PBMCs or a T cell subset sorted from them (not recorded which). These receptor sequences come from an adult woman who had mild COVID-19 (a few samples of this study predate the infection). Cell type and time point are not known.

The DNA for the CDR3 is TGCGCCAGCAGCTTGGGAACGCTAGCGGGGCCGCGTGAGCAGTTCTTC. Translating gives CASSLGTLAGPREQFF. The gene calls are TRBV5-1 and TRBJ2-1; 9 bases align to TRBD2. The V segment lost 0 bases and the J segment 9 bases; nucleotides outside the gene matches: 10. The V gene's germline CDR1 is SGHRS and CDR2 YFSETQ. The CDR3 is made up of 16 amino acids.

The J gene is TRBJ2-5, the V gene TRBV7-2; 7 bases line up with TRBD2. Germline trimming cut 3 bases from V and 3 bases from J; bases unmatched to any gene: 4. There are 14 residues in the CDR3. The germline V gene has CDR1 SGHTA and CDR2 FQGNSA. The CDR3 reads CASSFLSGKETQYF. CDR3 nucleotides: TGTGCCAGCAGCTTCCTGAGCGGGAAAGAGACCCAGTACTTC.

Note on this clonotype: This may arise from a read error, as a much more abundant clone is one base away. The conserved phenylalanine or tryptophan normally closing the CDR3 is absent here, so this likely arose from a read error. The V call is TRBV18, the J call TRBJ2-7; TRBD1 matches at 8 bases. Germline assignment: CDR1 KGHSH and CDR2 LQKENI. V was pared by 9 bases and J by 1 base, with 2 bases of the junction left unmatched. This CDR3 spans 12 amino acids. The CDR3 sequence is CASRQGSYEQYL. The CDR3, as DNA: TGTGCCAGTCGACAGGGGTCCTACGAGCAGTACTTA.

V gene TRBV24-1 combines with J gene TRBJ1-4; 10 bases match TRBD1. CDR1 is KGHDR, CDR2 SFDVKD, per germline. V lost 4 bases, J lost 6 bases, and 4 bases stayed unmatched. This CDR3 has 15 amino acids. The CDR3 region has the DNA TGTGCCACCAGTGACACCGGGACAGGGGATGAAAAACTGTTTTTT. Translating it yields CATSDTGTGDEKLFF.

This clonotype was counted between two and nine times. This chain joins TRBV5-1 and TRBJ2-3; D not resolved. The germline V gene has CDR1 SGHRS and CDR2 YFSETQ. The CDR3 covers 14 residues. The CDR3 DNA sequence: TGCGCGACCAAGAAGGAGTTTAGCACAGATACGCAGTATTTT. It codes for CATKKEFSTDTQYF. The variable domain in full, completed from reference TRBV5-1 and TRBJ2-3, reads KAGVTQTPRYLIKTRGQQVTLSCSPISGHRSVSWYQQTPGQGLQFLFEYFSETQRNKGNFPGRFSGRQFSNSRSEMNVSTLELGDSALYLCATKKEFSTDTQYFGPGTRLTVL.

The chain links TRBV5-6 to TRBJ1-1, with D hard to call. Germline V gene sequence: CDR1 SGHDT, CDR2 YYEEEE. The CDR3 contains 13 residues. V gave up 4 bases and J gave up 0 bases, with 7 bases separating them. The DNA of the CDR3 is TGTGCCAGCAGCAACTATATGAACACTGAAGCTTTCTTT. The encoded protein is CASSNYMNTEAFF.

The chain has TRBV5-4 and TRBJ2-5; no clear D. In germline, CDR1 is SGHNT, CDR2 YYREEE (reference sequence). The CDR3 length is 15 residues. V was cut by 0 bases and J by 5 bases, with 14 bases left in between. CDR3 region: CASSLAGALGETQYF. CDR3 coding DNA: TGTGCCAGCAGCTTGGCCGGAGCCTTGGGGGAGACCCAGTACTTC.

This chain links TRBV5-1 with TRBJ2-7, with 7 bases lining up with TRBD2. Per germline, CDR1 SGHRS and CDR2 YFSETQ. The CDR3 totals 13 residues. The trim removed 6 bases at V and 4 bases at J, leaving 7 bases unmatched. The CDR3 is CASIDEGGYEQYF. The CDR3 DNA is TGCGCCAGCATTGATGAGGGAGGGTACGAGCAGTACTTC. The variable domain in full, with the rest retrieved from reference TRBV5-1 and TRBJ2-7, is KAGVTQTPRYLIKTRGQQVTLSCSPISGHRSVSWYQQTPGQGLQFLFEYFSETQRNKGNFPGRFSGRQFSNSRSEMNVSTLELGDSALYLCASIDEGGYEQYFGPGTRLTVT.

This clonotype was seen at least ten times. The chain links TRBV5-1 to TRBJ2-5; D unresolved. Trimming stripped 7 bases from V and 0 bases from J, with 4 bases between. The CDR3 sequence is 11 residues long. Germline V gene lookup returns CDR1 SGHRS and CDR2 YFSETQ. The CDR3, as DNA: TGCGCCAGCCGGTACCAAGAGACCCAGTACTTC. Protein sequence: CASRYQETQYF.

This clonotype was seen repeatedly, ten times or more. This chain's CDR3 is CSALSGANVLTF. The CDR3 DNA follows: TGCAGCGCCCTCTCTGGGGCCAACGTCCTGACTTTC. V gene TRBV29-1 combines with J gene TRBJ2-6; D is unresolved. Germline loops: CDR1 SQVTM, CDR2 ANQGSEA. V lost 7 bases to trimming and J lost 0 bases, with 4 bases between them. The length of the CDR3 is 12 residues.

The table lists this clonotype with a few counts. The chain couples TRBV2 to TRBJ2-6; D is unresolved. CDR1 and CDR2 from the germline V gene are SNHLY and FYNNEI. Trimming removed 7 bases from V and 3 bases from J, with 7 bases in between. The length of the CDR3 is 13 residues. Written as DNA, the CDR3 is TGTGCCAGCAACACTCTTGGGGCCAACGTCCTGACTTTC. Amino acids: CASNTLGANVLTF.

This clonotype was seen a single time. The chain's CDR3 is CAWSVTTGSNQPQHF. CDR3 DNA: TGTGCCTGGAGTGTAACGACAGGGAGCAATCAGCCCCAGCATTTT. V is TRBV30 and J is TRBJ1-5; TRBD1 agrees at 7 bases. Losses at the gene ends were 0 bases for V and 1 base for J; bases not matched to a gene: 3. This CDR3 has 15 amino acids. The V gene's germline CDR1 is GTSNPN and CDR2 SVGIG (reference sequence).

This clonotype was counted a few times. The chain carries TRBV20-1 and TRBJ1-2; D gene unclear. Germline loops: CDR1 DFQATT, CDR2 SNEGSKA (reference sequence). Deletions cut 5 bases from V and 0 bases from J, with 10 bases between. This CDR3 is built from 13 residues. The CDR3 is CSAETATNYGYTF. Written as DNA, the CDR3 is TGCAGTGCTGAGACGGCTACTAACTATGGCTACACCTTC.

This clonotype was seen only a few times. The chain is built from TRBV29-1 and TRBJ1-2; 7 bases match TRBD1. Germline V lookup: CDR1 SQVTM, CDR2 ANQGSEA. V gave up 3 bases and J gave up 5 bases; unmatched junction bases: 9. This CDR3 comprises 14 residues. CDR3 DNA: TGCAGCGTTGATATGGAAGACAGGGAATATGGCTACACCTTC. As protein: CSVDMEDREYGYTF.

The V gene is TRBV7-9, the J gene TRBJ1-1; 7 bases match TRBD1. The CDR3 is 16 residues long. Germline V gene sequence: CDR1 SEHNR, CDR2 FQNEAQ (reference sequence). Unmatched junction bases numbered 13, after V lost 5 bases and J lost 4 bases. The CDR3 loop reads CASSPERGGVGTEAFF. The CDR3 nucleotides read TGTGCCAGCAGCCCCGAAAGAGGGGGCGTGGGCACTGAAGCTTTCTTT.

This clonotype occurred a few times. V is TRBV15 and J is TRBJ2-3; no definite D call. There are 11 residues in the CDR3. The germline V gene encodes CDR1 LNHNV and CDR2 YYDKDF (reference sequence). Deletions cut 6 bases from V and 5 bases from J, with 6 bases between. CDR3 loop: CATRSQDTQYF. The CDR3 bases are TGTGCCACCAGATCTCAAGATACGCAGTATTTT.

The gene calls are TRBV14 and TRBJ2-7, with 10 bases lining up with TRBD1. CDR1 is SGHDN and CDR2 is FVKESK in the germline V gene. With 6 bases clipped from V and 7 bases from J, the junction kept 9 bases outside the gene matches. This CDR3 contains 14 residues. DNA of the CDR3: TGTGCCAGCAGTCCTGACAGGGGGCTGGGAGAGCAGTACTTC. This translates into CASSPDRGLGEQYF.

The chain is built from TRBV3-1 and TRBJ2-7; no clear D. V lost 1 base and J 0 bases, leaving 4 bases between the germline ends. The germline gives CDR1 LGHDT, CDR2 YNNKEL (reference sequence). The CDR3 runs 13 residues. Here the CDR3 reads CASSQAHSYEQYF. CDR3 nucleotide sequence: TGTGCCAGCAGCCAAGCCCACTCCTACGAGCAGTACTTC.

The V and J genes are TRBV12-3 or TRBV12-4 and TRBJ2-3; D not resolved. The CDR3 contains 13 residues. Deletions cut 6 bases from V and 5 bases from J, with 12 bases between. The CDR3 is CASRRNLVDTQYF. The DNA for the CDR3 is TGTGCCAGCAGGCGGAATTTGGTAGATACGCAGTATTTT.

This clonotype was counted only a few times. V usage is TRBV2 and J usage is TRBJ2-3; no reliable D call. V lost 6 bases to trimming and J lost 4 bases, with 14 bases between them. From germline, CDR1 is SNHLY and CDR2 FYNNEI. CDR3 length: 14 residues. This CDR3 is CASSPNNGADTQYF. The CDR3 DNA reads as TGTGCCAGCAGCCCCAACAATGGGGCAGATACGCAGTATTTT.

V gene TRBV20-1 combines with J gene TRBJ2-3, with 10 bases matching TRBD2. Germline V CDR1 and CDR2: DFQATT, SNEGSKA (reference sequence). Trimming took 0 bases from V and 7 from J; bases not matched to a gene: 7. The CDR3 length is 15 residues. The chain's CDR3 is CSARDLPSGGNTQYF. CDR3 nucleotide sequence: TGCAGTGCTAGAGATCTGCCTAGCGGGGGAAATACGCAGTATTTT.